Below are 12 T cell receptor beta chains sequenced from a single sample in a study of T cells in Graves' hyperthyroidism and ophthalmopathy. Amplified TCR beta CDR3 regions came from RNA transcripts. First-round RT-PCR of the TCR CDR3 relied on the HTBI primer set. MiXCR, applied by TCRdb to the multiplex PCR reads, yields one record per CDR3 protein. The data contain 600,000 or so distinct CDR3 sequences, around 15% of them seen just once; the ten biggest clones take up approximately 3.9%. Source material: blood. These TCRs come from a woman aged 30 to 39 with Graves' hyperthyroidism.

This chain uses TRBV11-2 with TRBJ1-3; no clear D gene. Per germline, CDR1 SGHAT and CDR2 FQNNGV. The CDR3 runs to 16 residues. The germline V and J ends were trimmed by 1 base and 0 bases, with 10 bases remaining between them. Written as DNA, the CDR3 is TGTGCCAGCAGCTTAGCAGGTCACCGCTCTGGAAACACCATATATTTT. It is translated as CASSLAGHRSGNTIYF.

This clonotype was detected only a few times. The chain couples TRBV28 to TRBJ2-2; D is ambiguous. Germline V CDR1 and CDR2: MDHEN, SYDVKM. The CDR3 has 16 residues. Trimming cost V 3 bases and J 0 bases, with 11 bases left between them. Written as DNA, the CDR3 is TGTGCCAGCAGTTTTCGTCTAGAGGCGAACACCGGGGAGCTGTTTTTT. Its translation is CASSFRLEANTGELFF.

The chain recombines TRBV28 with TRBJ1-5; no reliable D call. The germline V gene has CDR1 MDHEN and CDR2 SYDVKM. This CDR3 comprises 12 residues. V was trimmed by 6 bases and J by 6 bases, leaving 9 bases between them. The CDR3 sequence is CASSPWGQPQHF. In nucleotides, the CDR3 is TGTGCCAGCAGCCCCTGGGGTCAGCCCCAGCATTTT.

This clonotype was recorded many times. The V gene is TRBV12-3 or TRBV12-4, the J gene TRBJ1-5; D gene unclear. Trimming took 6 bases from V and 9 from J, leaving 18 bases between them. This CDR3 is 14 amino acids long. The CDR3 DNA follows: TGTGCCAGCAGCCCCCGAGGGAGGCTCCCGCCCCAGCATTTT. Amino acid sequence: CASSPRGRLPPQHF.

The sample holds a few counts of this clonotype. The J gene is TRBJ2-1, the V gene TRBV14; the D is unclear. Between the trimmed V and J ends, which lost 1 base and 9 bases, there was a span of 4 bases. The germline CDR1 and CDR2 sequences are SGHDN and FVKESK. CDR3 length equals 11 residues. The CDR3 DNA reads TGTGCCAGCAGCCAAGGGACTGAGCAGTTCTTC. Translated, it gives CASSQGTEQFF. The variable domain in full, with the rest retrieved from reference TRBV14 and TRBJ2-1, is EAGVTQFPSHSVIEKGQTVTLRCDPISGHDNLYWYRRVMGKEIKFLLHFVKESKQDESGMPNNRFLAERTGGTYSTLKVQPAELEDSGVYFCASSQGTEQFFGPGTRLTVL.

This clonotype was recorded at least ten times. This chain links TRBV12-3 or TRBV12-4 with TRBJ2-7; D is unclear. CDR3 length: 12 residues. Trimming removed 7 bases from V and 2 bases from J, with 9 bases in between. The CDR3 sequence is CASTDLTYEQYF. CDR3 nucleotides: TGTGCCAGCACCGACCTGACCTACGAGCAGTACTTC.

This clonotype was counted ten times or more. CDR3: CASSGQLEGYGYTF. The CDR3 DNA is TGTGCCAGCAGCGGACAGTTGGAGGGGTATGGCTACACCTTC. The chain recombines TRBV2 with TRBJ1-2; D perhaps matches TRBD1 (6 bases). V lost 6 bases and J lost 5, with 16 bases in between. In germline, CDR1 is SNHLY, CDR2 FYNNEI. The CDR3 is made up of 14 amino acids.

The chain carries TRBV7-9 and TRBJ1-2; 7 bases match TRBD1. This CDR3 contains 15 residues. Germline lookup yields CDR1 SEHNR and CDR2 FQNEAQ (reference sequence). The junction had 7 bases not matched to a gene; V was cut back by 2 bases and J by 4 bases. The CDR3 reads CASSLRQGGAYGYTF. CDR3 DNA sequence: TGTGCCAGCAGCTTACGCCAGGGGGGGGCCTATGGCTACACCTTC. Full variable domain (missing parts from reference TRBV7-9 and TRBJ1-2): DTGVSQNPRHKITKRGQNVTFRCDPISEHNRLYWYRQTLGQGPEFLTYFQNEAQLEKSRLLSDRFSAERPKGSFSTLEIQRTEQGDSAMYLCASSLRQGGAYGYTFGSGTRLTVV.

This chain uses TRBV6-5 with TRBJ2-7; the match to TRBD1 covers 7 bases. In germline, CDR1 is MNHEY, CDR2 SVGAGI. J gave up 6 bases and V 0 bases, and 5 bases lay outside the gene matches. The CDR3 runs to 14 residues. The CDR3 protein is CASSYSTGSLEQYF. CDR3 sequence (DNA): TGTGCCAGCAGTTACTCGACAGGGTCCCTCGAGCAGTACTTC.

This clonotype was seen at least ten times. V is TRBV6-1 and J is TRBJ1-5; D is uncertain. The V and J ends lost 5 bases and 0 bases respectively, with 8 bases between them. CDR1 is MNHNS and CDR2 is SASEGT in the germline V gene. CDR3 length: 14 amino acids. The DNA for the CDR3 is TGTGCCAGCAGTCTGTCGAATAGCAATCAGCCCCAGCATTTT. Its translation is CASSLSNSNQPQHF.

The table lists this clonotype with many counts. The rearrangement uses TRBV6-2 or TRBV6-3 and TRBJ1-1; possible D gene TRBD1, 5 bases. V shed 7 bases and J shed 5 bases, with 17 bases lying between them. From germline, CDR1 is MNHEY and CDR2 SVGEGT. This CDR3 has 14 residues. The CDR3 protein is CASTVFGGGTEAFF. The CDR3 nucleotides are TGTGCCAGCACCGTCTTCGGGGGGGGGACTGAAGCTTTCTTT.

This clonotype has ten or more counts. The rearrangement uses TRBV3-1 and TRBJ1-3, with a possible D match to TRBD1 (5 bases). CDR1 is LGHDT, CDR2 YNNKEL, per germline (reference sequence). This CDR3 has 14 residues. The ends were cut back, 3 bases at V and 2 bases at J, with 8 bases in the middle. The CDR3 DNA follows: TGTGCCAGCAGCCACCCGGGGGCTGGAAACACCATATATTTT. As protein: CASSHPGAGNTIYF.